The clone carrying this TCR beta chain was found a few times. Per the original methods: By means of reference gene primer amplification, nucleated cell counts were estimated. Repertoires were generated with immunoSEQ multiplex PCR, while TCRdb's copy carries only in-frame clones and drops some. V and J calls and clone size are given by that table; D and trimming were obtained from the DNA. This sample has more than 90,000 clones, with roughly 82% found just once. This entry comes from a study of blood T cell repertoires in COVID-19. Study in general: Sources were T cells, B-cell-depleted T cells, or PBMCs; the material itself was cDNA or gDNA.

Looked up from germline, CDR1 is MNHEY and CDR2 is SMNVEV (reference sequence). The junction had 5 bases not matched to a gene; V was cut back by 6 bases and J by 3 bases. The CDR3 totals 14 residues. V gene TRBV27 combines with J gene TRBJ1-3; 7 nucleotides agree with TRBD1. This receptor was identified in a man at least 80 years old with acute or convalescent COVID-19. Sample: peripheral blood. In DNA form, the CDR3 reads TGTGCCAGCAGGCGCAGGGGGAGTGGAAACACCATATATTTT. Encoded protein: CASRRRGSGNTIYF.